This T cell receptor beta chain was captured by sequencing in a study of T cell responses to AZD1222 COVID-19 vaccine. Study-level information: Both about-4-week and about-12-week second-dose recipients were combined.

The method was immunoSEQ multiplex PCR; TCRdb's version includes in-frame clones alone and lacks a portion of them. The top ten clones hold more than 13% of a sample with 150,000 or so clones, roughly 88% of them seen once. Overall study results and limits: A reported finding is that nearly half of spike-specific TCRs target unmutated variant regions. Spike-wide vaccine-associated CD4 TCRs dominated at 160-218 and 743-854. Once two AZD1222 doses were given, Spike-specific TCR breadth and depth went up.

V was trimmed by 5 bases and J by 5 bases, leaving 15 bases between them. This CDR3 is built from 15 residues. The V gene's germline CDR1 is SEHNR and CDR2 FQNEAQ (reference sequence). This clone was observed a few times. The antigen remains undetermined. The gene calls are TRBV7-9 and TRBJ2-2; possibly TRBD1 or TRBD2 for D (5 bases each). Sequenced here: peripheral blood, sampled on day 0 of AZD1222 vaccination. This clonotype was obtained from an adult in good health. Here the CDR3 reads CASSPEPRETGELFF. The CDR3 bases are TGTGCCAGCAGCCCCGAACCCAGGGAGACCGGGGAGCTGTTTTTT.